The next 28 T cell receptor beta chains were all read from a single sample in a study of blood T cell repertoires in COVID-19. Clones were read by immunoSEQ multiplex PCR, and TCRdb kept only the in-frame ones, dropping some. The table shows 250,000 to 300,000 clones, with 70% to 90% occurring only once. Material: peripheral blood. These receptors were taken from a woman between 65 and 79 years old with acute or convalescent COVID-19.

The chain carries TRBV5-1 and TRBJ2-2; D gene uncertain. V was trimmed by 0 bases and J by 7 bases, leaving 13 bases between them. Per the germline V gene, CDR1 is SGHRS and CDR2 is YFSETQ. The CDR3 runs 15 residues. This CDR3 is CASSLAIGSGGELFF. CDR3 coding DNA: TGCGCCAGCAGCTTGGCTATTGGCTCGGGCGGGGAGCTGTTTTTT.

This rearrangement joins TRBV3-1 (or the pseudogene TRBV3-2) to TRBJ1-5, with D maybe TRBD1 (6 bases). From germline, CDR1 is LGHDT and CDR2 YNNKEL (reference sequence). The CDR3 has 14 amino acids. Trimming pared 6 bases from V and 3 bases from J, leaving 12 bases between. The DNA of the CDR3 is TGTGCCAGCAGTCTTGGACAGACCAATCAGCCCCAGCATTTT. The encoded protein is CASSLGQTNQPQHF.

The genes are TRBV3-1 (or the pseudogene TRBV3-2) and TRBJ2-7, with 11 bases matching TRBD2. Germline trimming cut 6 bases from V and 3 bases from J; bases unmatched to any gene: 4. The V gene's germline CDR1 is LGHDT and CDR2 YNNKEL (reference sequence). The CDR3 has 14 amino acids. DNA of the CDR3: TGTGCCAGCAGTCTAGCGGGGGGCAACTACGAGCAGTACTTC. Its translation is CASSLAGGNYEQYF.

The V and J genes are TRBV6-5 and TRBJ1-6; D is uncertain. CDR1 is MNHEY, CDR2 SVGAGI, per germline. The CDR3 totals 15 residues. V was shortened by 4 bases and J by 7 bases, with 14 bases between the two germline ends. CDR3 nucleotides: TGTGCCAGCAGTTCCCCTGGAAGCGGGAATTCACCCCTCCACTTT. Translating it yields CASSSPGSGNSPLHF.

The chain joins TRBV5-1 to TRBJ2-5; 9 nucleotides align to TRBD2. The CDR3 covers 16 residues. V shed 5 bases and J 1 base; nucleotides not matched to a gene: 9. CDR1 is SGHRS, CDR2 YFSETQ, per germline. The CDR3 reads CASRRGTSSVQETQYF. The CDR3 coding sequence is TGCGCCAGCAGACGTGGGACTAGCAGCGTCCAAGAGACCCAGTACTTC.

The rearrangement uses TRBV18 and TRBJ1-1; D may be TRBD1 (5 bases). CDR1 and CDR2 from the germline V gene are KGHSH and LQKENI. This CDR3 contains 17 residues. V lost 1 base and J lost 6, with 21 bases in between. CDR3 protein: CASSPRTGHTRLPEAFF. The CDR3 bases are TGTGCCAGCTCACCACGTACAGGACACACAAGGCTTCCTGAAGCTTTCTTT.

In DNA form, the CDR3 reads TGTGCCAGCAGCTTGGACTATCAATACAATGAGCAGTTCTTC. It encodes CASSLDYQYNEQFF. The V call is TRBV11-2, the J call TRBJ2-1; perhaps TRBD2 as D (6 bases). Trimming pared 3 bases from V and 4 bases from J, leaving 10 bases between. CDR1 is SGHAT and CDR2 is FQNNGV in the germline V gene. The CDR3 covers 14 residues.

The chain recombines TRBV19 with TRBJ1-6; D not certain. Germline V gives CDR1 LNHDA, CDR2 SQIVND (reference sequence). The germline V and J ends were trimmed by 5 bases and 0 bases, with 17 bases remaining between them. The CDR3 length is 18 residues. For the CDR3, the DNA is TGTGCCAGTAGTTCCCCCGGAGGATCGAGCTCCTATAATTCACCCCTCCACTTT. It yields the protein CASSSPGGSSSYNSPLHF.

This chain connects TRBV2 to TRBJ1-5, with D perhaps TRBD1 (6 bases). The germline gives CDR1 SNHLY, CDR2 FYNNEI. This CDR3 has 16 residues. V was clipped by 2 bases and J by 6 bases, with 17 bases between them. Here the CDR3 reads CASSENGAGVGQPQHF. In DNA, the CDR3 is TGTGCCAGCAGTGAAAATGGGGCAGGGGTGGGTCAGCCCCAGCATTTT.

The sample holds one count of this clone. The rearrangement links TRBV2 to TRBJ2-1; TRBD1 matches at 8 bases. The CDR3 loop spans 15 amino acids. The germline V gene encodes CDR1 SNHLY and CDR2 FYNNEI. The junction had 5 bases not matched to a gene; V was cut back by 4 bases and J by 3 bases. The CDR3 here is CASSAGQGFYNEQFF. CDR3 in DNA: TGTGCCAGCAGTGCCGGACAGGGTTTCTACAATGAGCAGTTCTTC. The full variable domain, completed using reference TRBV2 and TRBJ2-1, is EPEVTQTPSHQVTQMGQEVILRCVPISNHLYFYWYRQILGQKVEFLVSFYNNEISEKSEIFDDQFSVERPDGSNFTLKIRSTKLEDSAMYFCASSAGQGFYNEQFFGPGTRLTVL.

The chain recombines TRBV3-1 (or the pseudogene TRBV3-2) with TRBJ1-4; D gene ambiguous. Trimming pared 4 bases from V and 7 bases from J, leaving 13 bases between. The length of the CDR3 is 14 residues. The germline CDR1 and CDR2 sequences are LGHDT and YNNKEL (reference sequence). CDR3 in amino acids: CASSRFVGGEKLFF. The CDR3 DNA follows: TGTGCCAGCAGCCGTTTCGTCGGAGGTGAAAAACTGTTTTTT.

The chain joins TRBV7-2 to TRBJ2-7; D uncertain. The CDR3 is 16 amino acids. Trimming pared 1 base from V and 0 bases from J, leaving 13 bases between. Per germline, CDR1 SGHTA and CDR2 FQGNSA. The DNA for the CDR3 is TGTGCCAGCAGCTTAGGTCCCACAGTCAGCTCCTACGAGCAGTACTTC. Translating gives CASSLGPTVSSYEQYF.

The chain uses TRBV6-5 and TRBJ2-3; TRBD2 agrees at 10 bases. The CDR3 extends over 13 amino acids. Trimming cost V 5 bases and J 9 bases; bases outside gene matches: 5. The germline gives CDR1 MNHEY, CDR2 SVGAGI. CDR3 sequence (DNA): TGTGCCAGCAGTCCCCAGACTAGCGGGACGCAGTATTTT. Its translation is CASSPQTSGTQYF.

The chain is built from TRBV5-1 and TRBJ2-1; TRBD2 might be the D (7 bases). CDR1 SGHRS and CDR2 YFSETQ come from the germline V gene. The V end lost 3 bases, the J end lost 5 bases, and 18 bases lay between the germline ends. There are 16 residues in the CDR3. The CDR3 here is CASSWGWGGRNNEQFF. CDR3 coding DNA: TGCGCCAGCAGCTGGGGCTGGGGGGGCCGCAACAATGAGCAGTTCTTC.

The chain employs TRBV5-1 and TRBJ1-1; D possibly corresponds to TRBD1 (5 bases). The CDR3 is 13 residues long. V shed 2 bases and J shed 5 bases, with 10 bases lying between them. Looked up from germline, CDR1 is SGHRS and CDR2 is YFSETQ. CDR3 protein: CASSFRGGTEAFF. CDR3 nucleotides: TGCGCCAGCAGCTTCCGGGGGGGAACTGAAGCTTTCTTT. The full variable domain, completed using reference TRBV5-1 and TRBJ1-1, is KAGVTQTPRYLIKTRGQQVTLSCSPISGHRSVSWYQQTPGQGLQFLFEYFSETQRNKGNFPGRFSGRQFSNSRSEMNVSTLELGDSALYLCASSFRGGTEAFFGQGTRLTVV.

The chain recombines TRBV18 with TRBJ1-3; no reliable D call. Germline V gene sequence: CDR1 KGHSH, CDR2 LQKENI. The CDR3 totals 16 residues. Trimming took 0 bases from V and 3 from J, leaving 12 bases between them. CDR3 coding DNA: TGTGCCAGCTCACCACCGCGCGGGGAATATGGAAACACCATATATTTT. Residues: CASSPPRGEYGNTIYF.

The chain carries TRBV7-8 and TRBJ1-2; 12 bases map to TRBD1. Per the germline V gene, CDR1 is SGHVS and CDR2 is FQNEAQ. The CDR3 is 15 residues long. Trimming cost V 4 bases and J 4 bases; bases outside gene matches: 4. CDR3 DNA sequence: TGTGCCAGCAGCTCAGGGACAGGGGGCACCTATGGCTACACCTTC. Amino acids: CASSSGTGGTYGYTF.

The chain is built from TRBV18 and TRBJ1-1; maybe TRBD1 (6 bases). Per germline, CDR1 KGHSH and CDR2 LQKENI. Trimming left V 6 bases short and J 4 bases short, with 18 bases between. The CDR3 has 15 amino acids. DNA for the CDR3: TGTGCCAGCTCGCACGATGACAGGTTTACCACTGAAGCTTTCTTT. It codes for CASSHDDRFTTEAFF.

The chain combines TRBV19 with TRBJ1-4; the match to TRBD1 covers 8 bases. In germline, CDR1 is LNHDA, CDR2 SQIVND (reference sequence). The length of the CDR3 is 14 residues. The ends lost 4 bases at V and 5 bases at J; junction bases unmatched: 3. In DNA form, the CDR3 reads TGTGCCAGTAGTAGTCGACAGGGGAATGAAAAACTGTTTTTT. Its translation is CASSSRQGNEKLFF.

This clone was seen a handful of times. This chain joins TRBV5-1 and TRBJ1-2; D may be TRBD1 (6 bases). V lost 4 bases, J lost 6 bases, and 10 bases lay in between. The CDR3 extends over 12 amino acids. Germline V gene sequence: CDR1 SGHRS, CDR2 YFSETQ. Here the CDR3 reads CASSGGANGYTF. For the CDR3, the DNA is TGCGCCAGCAGCGGGGGGGCAAATGGCTACACCTTC. Full variable domain (rest looked up from reference TRBV5-1 and TRBJ1-2): KAGVTQTPRYLIKTRGQQVTLSCSPISGHRSVSWYQQTPGQGLQFLFEYFSETQRNKGNFPGRFSGRQFSNSRSEMNVSTLELGDSALYLCASSGGANGYTFGSGTRLTVV.

The V and J genes are TRBV7-2 and TRBJ2-1; D possibly corresponds to TRBD2 (6 bases). CDR3 length equals 15 residues. Trimming cost V 5 bases and J 0 bases, with 11 bases left between them. The V gene's germline CDR1 is SGHTA and CDR2 FQGNSA. The CDR3 is CASSRDSSSYNEQFF. The CDR3 DNA sequence: TGTGCCAGCAGCCGGGACTCAAGCTCCTACAATGAGCAGTTCTTC. Variable domain in full (rest from reference TRBV7-2 and TRBJ2-1): GAGVSQSPSNKVTEKGKDVELRCDPISGHTALYWYRQSLGQGLEFLIYFQGNSAPDKSGLPSDRFSAERTGGSVSTLTIQRTQQEDSAVYLCASSRDSSSYNEQFFGPGTRLTVL.

CDR3 region: CASSTRQEVNQPQHF. CDR3 sequence (DNA): TGTGCCAGCAGTACCCGACAGGAAGTGAATCAGCCCCAGCATTTT. The chain links TRBV6-5 to TRBJ1-5, with D maybe TRBD1 (6 bases). The CDR3 runs to 15 residues. The germline V and J ends were trimmed by 5 bases and 4 bases, with 15 bases remaining between them. Germline V gene data show CDR1 as MNHEY and CDR2 as SVGAGI.

The chain joins TRBV15 to TRBJ1-2; perhaps TRBD1 as D (6 bases). CDR1 and CDR2 (germline): LNHNV, YYDKDF (reference sequence). Trimming shortened V by 0 bases and J by 4 bases, and 12 bases separated the two germline ends. This CDR3 is 15 amino acids long. CDR3 amino acids: CATSRDYGGIYGYTF. CDR3 sequence (DNA): TGTGCCACCAGCAGAGATTATGGGGGCATCTATGGCTACACCTTC.

J is TRBJ2-5 and V is TRBV19; D is perhaps TRBD2 (6 bases). Germline CDR1 and CDR2: LNHDA and SQIVND (reference sequence). There are 15 residues in the CDR3. V dropped 6 bases and J dropped 5 bases, with 19 bases sitting between them. The CDR3 DNA follows: TGTGCCAGTAGCACTGGGGCGGGATTAGGGGAGACCCAGTACTTC. Translating gives CASSTGAGLGETQYF.

The chain employs TRBV6-1 and TRBJ2-7; 9 bases are a match to TRBD2. After removal of 3 bases from V and 2 bases from J, the junction contained 5 bases not matched to a gene. The CDR3 runs to 15 residues. CDR1 and CDR2 (germline): MNHNS, SASEGT. The CDR3 DNA follows: TGTGCCAGCAGTGAGCGGCTAGCGGGGACCTACGAGCAGTACTTC. Amino acid sequence: CASSERLAGTYEQYF.

The CDR3 here is CASSQGGENTGELFF. Here the CDR3 DNA reads TGTGCCAGCAGCCAAGGGGGGGAGAACACCGGGGAGCTGTTTTTT. The gene calls are TRBV3-1 (or the pseudogene TRBV3-2) and TRBJ2-2, with a weak D call TRBD2 (6 bases). The CDR3 is 15 amino acids. Trimming took 1 base from V and 1 from J, leaving 7 bases between them. The germline CDR1 and CDR2 sequences are LGHDT and YNNKEL (reference sequence).

The chain joins TRBV6-5 to TRBJ1-3; D may be TRBD1 (6 bases). The V gene lost 8 bases and the J gene lost 4 bases, with 15 bases spanning the gap. This CDR3 has 14 amino acids. Germline V gene sequence: CDR1 MNHEY, CDR2 SVGAGI. This CDR3 reads CASPGGPTGNTIYF. The CDR3 DNA follows: TGTGCCAGCCCTGGGGGCCCCACGGGAAACACCATATATTTT.

The chain joins TRBV5-5 to TRBJ2-5, with a weak D call TRBD1 (5 bases). V was clipped by 1 base and J by 4 bases, with 14 bases between them. Germline CDR1 reads SGHKS; CDR2 reads YYEKEE (reference sequence). This CDR3 spans 15 amino acids. The DNA of the CDR3 is TGTGCCAGCAGCTTGCCAGGGTATTTGCGAGAGACCCAGTACTTC. The encoded protein is CASSLPGYLRETQYF. Full variable domain (missing parts from reference TRBV5-5 and TRBJ2-5): DAGVTQSPTHLIKTRGQQVTLRCSPISGHKSVSWYQQVLGQGPQFIFQYYEKEERGRGNFPDRFSARQFPNYSSELNVNALLLGDSALYLCASSLPGYLRETQYFGPGTRLLVL.